What follows is one T cell receptor beta chain and its context. Antigen specificity is unknown. The sample belongs to a study of a mutant IDH1 vaccine in newly diagnosed glioma. V shed 3 bases, J shed 8 bases, and the junction held 16 bases outside the gene matches. The CDR3 consists of 18 residues. Time point denoted: week 47, end of study. Vaccination used 300 ug of mutant IDH1 20-mer peptide per dose, with topical imiquimod. Vaccinations, eight in total, occurred in weeks 1, 3, 5, 7, 11, 15, 19, 23. The astrocytomas were IDH1-mutant, ATRX-negative, and WHO grade 3 or 4. The assay was immunoSEQ multiplex PCR, and TCRdb's table has in-frame clones only and misses some. Of around 100,000 clones detected, about nine tenths appear once; the ten largest clones hold roughly 0.78%.

The receptor was isolated from a woman aged 45-59 years with glioma. The chain combines TRBV23-1 with TRBJ2-3; 11 bases fit TRBD1. TRBV23-1 carries the ORF label, with uncertain function. The source was PBMCs, collected from a glioma patient whose treatment included an IDH1 peptide vaccine. CDR3 bases: TGCGCCAGCAGTCACCCTACCCCCCGGGACAGGGGGGTGGGTACGCAGTATTTT. Amino acids: CASSHPTPRDRGVGTQYF.